The 12 T cell receptor beta chains reported below all come from one sample, sequenced in a study of blood T cell repertoires in COVID-19. Here immunoSEQ multiplex PCR was the method, and the copy in TCRdb shows in-frame clones only, minus some. The sample has 90,000 to 120,000 clones; around nine tenths are singletons. The sequenced sample was peripheral blood. Receptors originate from a woman in her 30s with acute or convalescent COVID-19.

The chain combines TRBV7-3 with TRBJ2-5, with 8 nucleotides matching TRBD1. This CDR3 spans 13 amino acids. V lost 4 bases to trimming and J lost 5 bases; unmatched junction nucleotides: 3. Germline lookup yields CDR1 SGHTA and CDR2 FQGTGA. CDR3 loop: CASSSRQGETQYF. CDR3 nucleotides: TGTGCCAGCAGCTCCCGACAGGGGGAGACCCAGTACTTC.

This clone appeared a few times. CDR3 sequence: CAISTGTSGKYNEQFF. For the CDR3, the DNA is TGTGCCATCAGTACCGGGACTAGCGGGAAATACAATGAGCAGTTCTTC. V usage is TRBV10-3 and J usage is TRBJ2-1; 13 bases fit TRBD2. The CDR3 runs 16 residues. Germline CDR1 reads ENHRY; CDR2 reads SYGVKD. The V gene end was trimmed by 5 bases and the J gene end by 4 bases; junction bases not matched to a gene: 5.

This chain uses TRBV4-1 with TRBJ2-1; D not resolved. The CDR3 length is 12 residues. Looked up from germline, CDR1 is MGHRA and CDR2 is YSYEKL. The V and J ends lost 0 bases and 14 bases respectively, with 11 bases between them. The CDR3, as DNA: TGCGCCAGCAGCCAAGATAGGCAGGTGGAGTTCTTC. Its protein product is CASSQDRQVEFF.

This clone was picked up one time. The V gene is TRBV11-2, the J gene TRBJ1-4; no clear D. This CDR3 has 17 amino acids. With 2 bases removed from V and 1 base from J, the gap between germline ends came to 14 bases. The germline V gene encodes CDR1 SGHAT and CDR2 FQNNGV. The CDR3 loop is CASSLRSSGVTNEKLFF. The CDR3 DNA sequence: TGTGCCAGCAGCTTAAGGAGTAGCGGGGTAACTAATGAAAAACTGTTTTTT.

CDR3 nucleotides: TGTGCCAGCAGCCGCGGCGGGAGCAGCCAAGAGACCCAGTACTTC. Translated: CASSRGGSSQETQYF. The genes are TRBV6-6 and TRBJ2-5, with 7 bases aligning to TRBD2. The CDR3 is 15 residues long. The junction had 8 bases not matched to a gene; V was cut back by 6 bases and J by 1 base. Germline CDR1 and CDR2: MNHNY and SVGAGI (reference sequence).

The chain couples TRBV4-2 to TRBJ1-6; D gene uncertain. Germline CDR1 reads LGHNA; CDR2 reads YNFKEQ. V lost 4 bases, J lost 6 bases, and 13 bases lay in between. The CDR3 spans 15 residues. The CDR3 here is CASSLFEYGNSPLHF. In nucleotides, the CDR3 is TGTGCCAGCAGCCTCTTTGAGTATGGTAATTCACCCCTCCACTTT.

The chain employs TRBV6-6 and TRBJ1-5; 10 bases are a match to TRBD1. CDR1 is MNHNY, CDR2 SVGAGI, per germline (reference sequence). The CDR3 totals 16 residues. V shed 2 bases and J 3 bases; nucleotides not matched to a gene: 4. Here the CDR3 DNA reads TGTGCCAGCAGTTACCCGACAGGGGGCCTCAATCAGCCCCAGCATTTT. Translation: CASSYPTGGLNQPQHF.

The rearrangement links TRBV7-3 to TRBJ1-1; 7 positions match TRBD1. Germline values: CDR1 SGHTA, CDR2 FQGTGA. There are 17 residues in the CDR3. V dropped 4 bases and J dropped 2; count of bases not matched to a gene: 13. Here the CDR3 DNA reads TGTGCCAGCAGCTCCCAACCTATGGGACAGCATAACACTGAAGCTTTCTTT. Its protein is CASSSQPMGQHNTEAFF.

V is TRBV5-1 and J is TRBJ2-3; 7 positions match TRBD2. With V trimmed by 0 bases and J by 4 bases, 5 bases remained unmatched. CDR1 is SGHRS, CDR2 YFSETQ, per germline. The CDR3 consists of 15 residues. The CDR3 coding sequence is TGCGCCAGCAGCTTGGGGTCGGGGAGGGCAGATACGCAGTATTTT. Translated: CASSLGSGRADTQYF.

As DNA, the CDR3 is TGCAGCGTTGAAGATCTATCCGGGACAGGGCTAGCGGGGGCCTACAATGAGCAGTTCTTC. It is translated as CSVEDLSGTGLAGAYNEQFF. V usage is TRBV29-1 and J usage is TRBJ2-1, with D possibly being TRBD2 (10 bases). The CDR3 consists of 20 residues. The germline V gene encodes CDR1 SQVTM and CDR2 ANQGSEA. The ends were cut back, 0 bases at V and 2 bases at J, with 26 bases in the middle.

The rearrangement joins TRBV5-8 to TRBJ1-2, with 11 nucleotides matching TRBD1. V lost 0 bases and J lost 7; bases outside the gene matches: 5. From germline, CDR1 is SGHTS and CDR2 YDEGEE. The CDR3 totals 15 residues. The CDR3 region has the DNA TGTGCCAGCAGCTTGGCCGGACAGGGGGCGGGTGGCTACACCTTC. Translating it yields CASSLAGQGAGGYTF.

The chain is built from TRBV6-1 and TRBJ1-2; 7 nucleotides line up with TRBD1. CDR3 length equals 13 residues. With 7 bases clipped from V and 5 bases from J, the junction kept 7 bases outside the gene matches. The germline gives CDR1 MNHNS, CDR2 SASEGT. CDR3 nucleotides: TGTGCCAGCAATAGGGACAGCCGGTATGGCTACACCTTC. Translated: CASNRDSRYGYTF.